A selection of T cell receptor beta chains follows, all from one sample in a study of molecular identifiers for immune sequencing clone quantification. TCRdb reprocessed the PCR reads with MiXCR, giving one entry per CDR3 protein. The repertoire holds about 640,000 distinct CDR3 sequences, less than 20% seen once, with roughly 0.83% in the top ten. Sequenced: naive CD8+ T cells from blood, with Jurkat cell RNA spiked in. These receptors all come from a human donor in good health. Some libraries in this study had Jurkat cell RNA spiked in. Each CDR3 is given with its conserved first and last residue. D genes are given only for firm matches. Size is stated for part of the rows, as once, few or many counts, or as a class when the clone is expanded.

size	D	J	V	DNA	CDR3
NA	NA	TRBJ2-7	TRBV11-2	TGTGCCAGCAGCGCCTTCGGCCTCTTCTCCTACGAGCAGTACTTC	CASSAFGLFSYEQYF
many	NA	TRBJ2-2	TRBV12-3/TRBV12-4	TGTGCCAGCAGTTTACAGGGTTGGACCGGGGAGCTGTTTTTT	CASSLQGWTGELFF
NA	TRBD2	TRBJ2-5	TRBV7-9	TGTGCCAGCAGCTTAGCGATACTAGCGTCGGAGACCCAGTACTTC	CASSLAILASETQYF
NA	NA	TRBJ2-5	TRBV6-5	TGTGCCAGCAGACAGGACCTCTACCAAGAGACCCAGTACTTC	CASRQDLYQETQYF
NA	NA	TRBJ2-3	TRBV6-2/TRBV6-3	TGTGCCAGCAGCCCAGGGGACGGGTCGATGGCCACAGATACGCAGTATTTT	CASSPGDGSMATDTQYF
many	NA	TRBJ2-1	TRBV12-3/TRBV12-4	TGTGCCAGCAGTTACTCCTACAATGAGCAGTTCTTC	CASSYSYNEQFF
few	TRBD1	TRBJ2-7	TRBV30	TGTGTCTGGAGTATAGGACAGGGCACCTACGAGCAGTACTTC	CVWSIGQGTYEQYF
few	TRBD2	TRBJ2-7	TRBV19	TGTGCCAGTAGTGGGACTAGCGGAACTCACTACGAGCAGTACTTC	CASSGTSGTHYEQYF
many	NA	TRBJ2-4	TRBV27	TGTGCCAGCAGTTCCCCGGGACGTAAAAACATTCAGTACTTC	CASSSPGRKNIQYF
many	NA	TRBJ2-3	TRBV3-1	TGTGCCAGCAGCCTTCCCGGCGCGGGGAGGGATACGCAGTATTTT	CASSLPGAGRDTQYF
few	TRBD1	TRBJ2-7	TRBV9	TGTGCCAGCAGCGGGGGGACAGGGTGTCGCCCCTACGAGCAGTACTTC	CASSGGTGCRPYEQYF
few	NA	TRBJ1-2	TRBV4-3	TGCGCCAGCAGCCCTGGGGCAGGGTTGAAGTATGGCTACACCTTC	CASSPGAGLKYGYTF
once	TRBD1	TRBJ1-2	TRBV19	TGTGCCAGTAGTATGGACAGGGGGCTCCCTGTCTATGGCTACATCTTC	CASSMDRGLPVYGYIF
NA	NA	TRBJ2-5	TRBV12-3/TRBV12-4	TGTGCCAGCAGTTATGGAGGGGGGGCACTCCAAGAGACCCAGTACTTC	CASSYGGGALQETQYF
NA	NA	TRBJ2-7	TRBV4-1	TGCGCCAGCAGCCAAGTAGTGACTAACTCCTACGAGCAGTACTTC	CASSQVVTNSYEQYF
many	NA	TRBJ2-7	TRBV9	TGTGCCAGCAGCCCCCGCTCTCTGTACGAGCAGTACTTC	CASSPRSLYEQYF
few	NA	TRBJ2-7	TRBV2	TGTGCCAGCTACAAAAAGGATTCCTACGAGCAGTACTTC	CASYKKDSYEQYF
NA	NA	TRBJ2-7	TRBV11-2	TGTGCCAGCAGCTCCGGGACCTATGGAGATTACGAGCAGTACTTC	CASSSGTYGDYEQYF
many	NA	TRBJ1-4	TRBV2	TGTGCCAGCAGTGCGGTTGGGGCAACTAATGAAAAACTGTTTTTT	CASSAVGATNEKLFF
many	TRBD1	TRBJ2-3	TRBV3-1	TGTGCCAGCAGCCAAGATGGACAGGGATCCGATACGCAGTATTTT	CASSQDGQGSDTQYF
few	NA	TRBJ2-7	TRBV5-6	TGTGCCAGCAGCACCGACGGGGCTGGTTACGAGCAGTACTTC	CASSTDGAGYEQYF
NA	TRBD2	TRBJ2-3	TRBV20-1	TGCAGTGCTAGAGATCTCTCGGCTGGCGGGAGTGATGCGCAGTGTTTT	CSARDLSAGGSDAQCF
many	TRBD2	TRBJ2-3	TRBV30	TGTGCCTGGAGTATTACTAGCGGGAGTACAGATACGCAGTATTTT	CAWSITSGSTDTQYF
many	NA	TRBJ1-5	TRBV4-3	TGCGCCAGCAGCCAAGAGCGAAATCAGCCCCAGCATTTT	CASSQERNQPQHF
many	NA	TRBJ1-4	TRBV5-6	TGTGCCAGCAGCTTCCGGCAGAATCATGAAAAACTGTTTTTT	CASSFRQNHEKLFF
few	NA	TRBJ2-1	TRBV19	TGTGCCAGTAGTATCCCGGAGGGCCTATACAATGAGCAGTTCTTC	CASSIPEGLYNEQFF
many	TRBD2	TRBJ2-3	TRBV13	TGTGCCAGCAGCTTTCGACTAGCAACAGATACGCAGTATTTT	CASSFRLATDTQYF
many	TRBD1	TRBJ1-1	TRBV7-9	TGTGCCAGCAGCCGCTCTGGACAGGATTGGAACACTGAAGCTTTCTTT	CASSRSGQDWNTEAFF
many	NA	TRBJ2-7	TRBV30	TGTGCCTGGAGTGTACTCCCTGGGGCCTACGAGCAGTACTTC	CAWSVLPGAYEQYF
NA	TRBD1	TRBJ1-5	TRBV30	TGTGCCTGGAGTGCAAACTACCAGGGGGCCCAACAGCCCCAGCATTTT	CAWSANYQGAQQPQHF
many	NA	TRBJ2-2	TRBV6-2/TRBV6-3	TGTGCCAGCAGTCCCGACAGGATGCGTAACACCGGGGAGCTGTTTTTT	CASSPDRMRNTGELFF
few	TRBD1	TRBJ2-7	TRBV5-1	TGCGCCAGCAGCCAAACGGACAGGATCCTCTACGAGCAGTACTTC	CASSQTDRILYEQYF
few	NA	TRBJ2-7	TRBV6-5	TGTGCCAGCAGTTTCGAGGGGGGGCAGTACGAGCAGTACTTC	CASSFEGGQYEQYF
NA	TRBD2	TRBJ2-7	TRBV4-3	TGCGCCAGCAGCCAAGATTGGATGAGACTAGCGGGAAGGAGCTCCTACGAGCAGTACTTC	CASSQDWMRLAGRSSYEQYF
many	TRBD2	TRBJ2-3	TRBV5-4	TGTGCCAGCAGCTTGCCGAATACATCTAGCGGGTTCACAGATACGCAGTATTTT	CASSLPNTSSGFTDTQYF
NA	NA	TRBJ2-5	TRBV4-3	TGCGCCAGCAGCCAAGTCTTATTTGGTGGGAGTGGGAAGACCCAGTACTTC	CASSQVLFGGSGKTQYF
many	TRBD1	TRBJ2-3	TRBV20-1	TGCAGTGCTCGGGGACAGGGGACAGATACGCAGTATTTT	CSARGQGTDTQYF
once	NA	TRBJ2-5	TRBV12-3/TRBV12-4	TGTGCCAGCAGCCCAGACCGGGTTACGGAGAACCAGTACTTC	CASSPDRVTENQYF
NA	TRBD2	TRBJ2-7	TRBV19	TGTGCCAGTAGTATAGCTGGCGGGAGTATCTACGAGCAGTACTTC	CASSIAGGSIYEQYF
few	NA	TRBJ1-2	TRBV30	TGTGCCTGGAGGCCGGGGGCATCGGACTATGGCTACACCTTC	CAWRPGASDYGYTF
few	NA	TRBJ2-2	TRBV10-2	TGCGCCATCGCGGACAGACCGAACACCGGGGAGCTGTTTTTT	CAIADRPNTGELFF
many	NA	TRBJ1-6	TRBV9	TGTGCCAGCAGCGTAGCGGGCAGGAGTCCTTCACCCCTCCACTTT	CASSVAGRSPSPLHF